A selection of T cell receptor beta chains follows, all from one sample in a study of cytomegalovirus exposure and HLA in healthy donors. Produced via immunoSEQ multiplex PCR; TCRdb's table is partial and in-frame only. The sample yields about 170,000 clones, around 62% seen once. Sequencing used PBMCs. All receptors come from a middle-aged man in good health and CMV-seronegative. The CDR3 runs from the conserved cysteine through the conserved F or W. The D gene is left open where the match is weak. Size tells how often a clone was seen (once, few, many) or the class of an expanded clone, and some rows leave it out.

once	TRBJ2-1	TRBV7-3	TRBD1	CASSLIQGANEQFF	TGTGCCAGCAGCTTAATTCAGGGGGCCAATGAGCAGTTCTTC
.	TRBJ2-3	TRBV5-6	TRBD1	CASSWDSQKYF	TGTGCCAGCAGCTGGGACAGCCAGAAGTATTTT
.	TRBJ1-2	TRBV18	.	CASSLGQGSNGYTF	TGTGCCAGCTCACTCGGCCAGGGGTCGAATGGCTACACCTTC
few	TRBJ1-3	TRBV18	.	CASSPGQGRRVSGNTIYF	TGTGCCAGCTCACCAGGGCAGGGCCGACGGGTCTCTGGAAACACCATATATTTT
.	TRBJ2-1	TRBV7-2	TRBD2	CASSLVAGENNEQFF	TGTGCCAGCAGCTTAGTTGCGGGGGAAAACAATGAGCAGTTCTTC
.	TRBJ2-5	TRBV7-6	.	CASSLRGYQETQYF	TGTGCCAGCAGCTTAAGGGGGTACCAAGAGACCCAGTACTTC
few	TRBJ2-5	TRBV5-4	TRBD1	CASSHKQGAYRETQYF	TGTGCCAGCAGCCACAAACAGGGGGCATATAGAGAGACCCAGTACTTC
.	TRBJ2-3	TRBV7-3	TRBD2	CASSSGTSGTQYF	TGTGCCAGCAGCTCCGGGACTAGCGGTACGCAGTATTTT
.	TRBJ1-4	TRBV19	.	CASSAGAGGNEKLFF	TGTGCCAGTAGTGCCGGGGCTGGAGGGAATGAAAAACTGTTTTTT
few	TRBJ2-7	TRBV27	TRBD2	CASSLSLAGVYEQYF	TGTGCCAGCAGTTTATCCCTAGCGGGAGTCTACGAGCAGTACTTC
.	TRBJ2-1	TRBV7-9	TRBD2	CATRILAGASNEQFF	TGTGCCACGAGGATACTAGCGGGAGCTAGTAATGAGCAGTTCTTC
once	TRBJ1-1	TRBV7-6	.	CASSLVQDYATEAFF	TGTGCCAGCAGCTTAGTTCAGGACTATGCGACTGAAGCCTTCTTT
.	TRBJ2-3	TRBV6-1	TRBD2	CASSVVGGQDTQYF	TGTGCCAGCAGTGTTGTGGGAGGGCAAGATACGCAGTATTTT
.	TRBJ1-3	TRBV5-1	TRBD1	CASSETGGNTIYF	TGCGCCAGCAGCGAAACAGGGGGCAACACCATATATTTT
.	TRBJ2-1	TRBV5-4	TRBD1	CASSARDRGFEQFF	TGTGCCAGCAGCGCCCGGGACAGGGGGTTTGAGCAGTTCTTC
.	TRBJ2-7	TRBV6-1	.	CASATNPRVPYEQYF	TGTGCCAGCGCTACGAACCCACGGGTTCCCTACGAGCAGTACTTC
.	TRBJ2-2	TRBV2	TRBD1	CASSIKGTGVTGELFF	TGTGCCAGCAGTATAAAAGGGACAGGGGTCACCGGGGAGCTGTTTTTT
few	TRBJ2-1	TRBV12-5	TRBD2	CASGNSGGANEQFF	TGTGCTAGTGGGAATAGCGGGGGGGCAAATGAGCAGTTCTTC
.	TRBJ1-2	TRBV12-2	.	CASRLEERTQWGAGVYGYTF	TGTGCAAGTCGCTTAGAGGAACGGACCCAGTGGGGGGCGGGAGTCTATGGCTACACCTTC
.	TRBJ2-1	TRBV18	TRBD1	CASSAPGQNNEQFF	TGTGCCAGCTCAGCTCCGGGACAGAACAATGAGCAGTTCTTC
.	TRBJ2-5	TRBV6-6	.	CASSYTAGQIQETQYF	TGTGCCAGCAGTTACACGGCAGGGCAAATCCAAGAGACCCAGTACTTC
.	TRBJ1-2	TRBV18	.	CASSRSVGYTF	TGTGCCAGCTCACGCTCAGTTGGCTACACCTTC
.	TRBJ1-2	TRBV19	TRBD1	CASSLDRGPRGYTF	TGTGCCAGTAGTTTGGACAGGGGGCCGCGGGGCTACACCTTC
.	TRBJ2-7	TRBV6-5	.	CASSPDYPGYEQYF	TGTGCCAGCAGCCCGGACTACCCGGGCTACGAGCAGTACTTC
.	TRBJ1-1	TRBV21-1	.	CASYRGAFF	TGTGCCAGCTACAGGGGGGCTTTCTTT
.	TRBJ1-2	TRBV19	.	CASSINPHGGNYGYTF	TGTGCCAGTAGTATCAACCCCCACGGGGGAAACTATGGCTACACCTTC
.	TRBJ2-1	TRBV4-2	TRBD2	CASSQERAGGSGNEQFF	TGTGCCAGCAGCCAAGAAAGGGCGGGAGGGTCTGGGAATGAGCAGTTCTTC
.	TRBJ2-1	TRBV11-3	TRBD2	CASSPRETSEANEQFF	TGTGCCAGCAGCCCAAGGGAGACTAGCGAGGCTAATGAGCAGTTCTTC
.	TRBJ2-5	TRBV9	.	CASSVLGGQETQYF	TGTGCCAGCAGCGTATTGGGGGGCCAAGAGACCCAGTACTTC
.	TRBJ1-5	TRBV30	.	CAWSPRRENQPQHF	TGTGCCTGGAGCCCCCGTAGGGAGAATCAGCCCCAGCATTTT
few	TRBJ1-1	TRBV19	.	CASSPLTGLNTEAFF	TGTGCCAGTAGTCCCTTAACAGGGTTGAACACTGAAGCTTTCTTT